This TCR beta chain was recovered during a study of T-cell memory formation after mild COVID-19. Study-level information: For the most part, TCR clusters were specific to one donor. Study results and caveats: Day 37-peaking second-wave clones had unconfirmed SARS-CoV-2 specificity. Chiefly within CM and EM were the contracting CD4+ clones; CD8+ ones were within EMRA. Clones contracting day 15 to 85 were balanced CD4/CD8; later expanders leaned CD4+.

This clonotype was picked up many times. As yet, its antigen is unknown. CDR1 and CDR2 from the germline V gene are SGHNT and YYREEE (reference sequence). The CDR3 contains 15 residues. V shed 2 bases and J 3 bases; nucleotides not matched to a gene: 5. TCRdb itself ran the 5' RACE reads through MiXCR, one entry per CDR3 protein. The sample shows more than 450,000 distinct CDR3 sequences, about a sixth of them seen only once. Sequencing used PBMCs or a T cell subset sorted from them (not recorded which). This clonotype was sampled from an adult woman who had mild COVID-19 (a few samples of this study predate the infection). Cell type and time point are not known. This rearrangement joins TRBV5-4 to TRBJ2-7; the match to TRBD1 covers 10 bases. The DNA for the CDR3 is TGTGCCAGCAGCTTCCGCGACAGGGGGCGCTACGAGCAGTACTTC. It yields the protein CASSFRDRGRYEQYF.